A selection of T cell receptor beta chains follows, all from one sample in a study of cytomegalovirus exposure and HLA in healthy donors. Generated by immunoSEQ multiplex PCR, the TCRdb table keeps only in-frame clones and is missing some. Here the sample spans under 200,000 clones, approximately 80% being singletons. Specimen: PBMCs. The source of these receptors is a man aged 40-49 years in good health and CMV-seronegative. Both conserved end residues are part of each CDR3. The order of the fields is V gene, D gene, clone size, J gene, CDR3 protein, CDR3 DNA. The D gene is left open where the match is weak. The size of a clone is reported for some rows only, either as once, few or many, or as a class for expanded clones.

TRBV2	TRBD1	-	TRBJ1-2	CASSAAGTGVDYTF	TGTGCCAGCAGTGCCGCCGGGACAGGGGTTGACTACACCTTC
TRBV12-5	-	once	TRBJ1-6	CTSGLGGDSPLHF	TGTACTAGCGGTCTTGGCGGGGATTCACCCCTCCACTTT
TRBV5-6	-	-	TRBJ2-3	CASSLYSRGDTQYF	TGTGCCAGCAGCCTGTACAGTAGGGGGGATACGCAGTATTTT
TRBV4-2	-	-	TRBJ2-7	CASSQGLSTEYTYEQYF	TGTGCCAGCAGCCAAGGCCTCTCGACAGAATATACCTACGAGCAGTACTTC
TRBV5-1	-	-	TRBJ1-4	CASSLDLGGPSSKLFF	TGCGCCAGCAGCTTGGATTTGGGCGGGCCAAGCTCAAAACTGTTTTTT
TRBV19	-	-	TRBJ1-5	CASSRGSEQPQHF	TGTGCCAGTAGTCGGGGATCAGAACAGCCCCAGCATTTT
TRBV4-1	TRBD1	-	TRBJ1-6	CASSPRMQGVNSPLHF	TGCGCCAGCAGCCCAAGGATGCAGGGGGTTAATTCACCCCTCCACTTT
TRBV19	TRBD1	once	TRBJ2-5	CASRGDADRGTETQYF	TGTGCCAGTAGGGGGGATGCGGACAGGGGGACAGAGACCCAGTACTTC
TRBV10-3	TRBD1	few	TRBJ1-5	CAALTGGNQPQHF	TGTGCCGCCCTGACAGGGGGTAATCAGCCCCAGCATTTT
TRBV30	-	-	TRBJ1-2	CAWSVRGYGYTF	TGTGCCTGGAGTGTACGGGGGTATGGCTACACCTTC
TRBV6-5	-	-	TRBJ1-2	CASSPGGGYTF	TGTGCCAGCAGTCCGGGGGGTGGCTACACCTTC
TRBV15	-	-	TRBJ1-5	CATSSQPRGVNQPQHF	TGTGCCACCAGCAGCCAACCCAGGGGAGTGAATCAGCCCCAGCATTTT
TRBV7-9	TRBD2	once	TRBJ2-3	CASSLTSGGYTDTQYF	TGTGCCAGCAGCCTGACTAGCGGGGGGTACACAGATACGCAGTATTTT
TRBV1	-	-	TRBJ2-1	CTSKTGGPLYNEQFF	TGCACCAGCAAAACGGGGGGACCATTGTACAATGAGCAGTTCTTC
TRBV18	-	few	TRBJ2-1	CASSPHPGGGGLFF	TGTGCCAGCTCACCCCACCCCGGGGGCGGGGGTCTGTTCTTC
TRBV6-5	TRBD2	once	TRBJ2-3	CASSLAGGPPDTQYF	TGTGCCAGCAGCCTAGCGGGGGGGCCCCCAGATACGCAGTATTTT
TRBV6-5	-	-	TRBJ2-1	CASSYSQVQENEQFF	TGTGCCAGCAGTTACTCCCAGGTTCAGGAAAATGAGCAGTTCTTC
TRBV11-2	-	-	TRBJ2-7	CASRPSGLYEQYF	TGTGCCAGCAGACCATCAGGGCTCTACGAGCAGTACTTC
TRBV5-1	-	-	TRBJ2-5	CASSPDQETQYF	TGCGCCAGCAGCCCTGACCAAGAGACCCAGTACTTC
TRBV5-1	TRBD2	-	TRBJ2-1	CASSLVAGGTYNEQFF	TGCGCCAGCAGCTTGGTGGCGGGGGGGACCTACAATGAGCAGTTCTTC
TRBV5-4	-	-	TRBJ1-2	CASSFNRAEGYTF	TGTGCCAGCAGCTTCAACAGGGCGGAAGGCTACACCTTC
TRBV5-1	TRBD1	-	TRBJ2-5	CASSRDSQETQYF	TGCGCCAGCAGCCGGGACAGCCAAGAGACCCAGTACTTC
TRBV18	TRBD1	-	TRBJ1-2	CASSLATGANYGYTF	TGTGCCAGCTCATTAGCGACAGGGGCTAACTATGGCTACACCTTC
TRBV29-1	-	-	TRBJ1-2	CSVEEDSQRVGYTF	TGCAGCGTTGAAGAAGACTCCCAGAGGGTCGGCTACACCTTC
TRBV28	-	-	TRBJ1-3	CASSLIPPGLGNTIYF	TGTGCCAGCAGTTTAATTCCCCCGGGACTTGGAAACACCATATATTTT
TRBV11-2	TRBD1	few	TRBJ2-1	CASSTGTGNHNEQFF	TGTGCCAGCAGCACCGGGACAGGGAACCACAATGAGCAGTTCTTC
TRBV2	TRBD1	-	TRBJ1-4	CASARGQYEKLFF	TGTGCCAGCGCCAGGGGGCAATATGAAAAACTGTTTTTT
TRBV5-6	TRBD2	-	TRBJ2-2	CASSLWRGGNTGELFF	TGTGCCAGCAGCTTGTGGCGGGGGGGCAACACCGGGGAGCTGTTTTTT
TRBV6-6	-	once	TRBJ1-2	CASSRGSTGYGYTF	TGTGCCAGCAGCCGCGGGAGCACGGGATATGGCTACACCTTC
TRBV28	-	-	TRBJ1-1	CASSYISGGGNAEAFF	TGTGCCAGCAGCTACATTTCTGGGGGGGGCAACGCTGAAGCTTTCTTT
TRBV28	TRBD1	-	TRBJ1-2	CASSFGGTGDYGYTF	TGTGCCAGCAGTTTCGGAGGGACAGGTGACTATGGCTACACCTTC
TRBV6-1	-	once	TRBJ2-3	CASSERSYPFLDTQYF	TGTGCCAGCAGTGAAAGGAGTTATCCCTTCCTAGATACGCAGTATTTT
TRBV9	TRBD2	-	TRBJ2-7	CASSPGGNSYEQYF	TGTGCCAGCAGCCCGGGGGGGAATTCCTACGAGCAGTACTTC
TRBV19	-	-	TRBJ2-7	CASSPGATYEQYF	TGTGCCAGTAGTCCAGGGGCCACCTACGAGCAGTACTTC
TRBV10-3	TRBD1	-	TRBJ1-2	CAISEGGNYGYTF	TGTGCCATCAGTGAAGGGGGCAACTATGGCTACACCTTC
TRBV7-9	TRBD2	-	TRBJ2-7	CASSLGGGGAGEQYF	TGTGCCAGCAGCTTAGGGGGCGGGGGGGCCGGCGAGCAGTACTTC
TRBV7-8	TRBD2	few	TRBJ2-7	CASSPAGGQREQYF	TGTGCCAGCAGCCCAGCGGGGGGGCAACGCGAGCAGTACTTC
TRBV6-6	TRBD1	-	TRBJ1-1	CASSLTTGPRATEAFF	TGTGCCAGCAGCTTGACGACAGGGCCAAGGGCCACTGAAGCTTTCTTT
TRBV29-1	-	-	TRBJ2-2	CSVFQGSGELFF	TGCAGCGTTTTCCAGGGGTCCGGGGAGCTGTTTTTT
TRBV6-6	TRBD1	-	TRBJ1-1	CASSQLGQGAAEAFF	TGTGCCAGCAGTCAATTAGGACAGGGAGCGGCTGAAGCTTTCTTT
TRBV6-5	-	few	TRBJ1-3	CASSSVAWNTIYF	TGTGCCAGCAGTTCGGTCGCTTGGAACACCATATATTTT
TRBV4-1	-	-	TRBJ1-6	CASSQDSNRVHF	TGCGCCAGCAGCCAAGACAGCAACAGGGTACACTTT
TRBV4-2	TRBD1	-	TRBJ2-7	CASSQTPGQEYYEQYF	TGTGCCAGCAGCCAGACACCGGGACAGGAATACTACGAGCAGTACTTC
TRBV5-4	TRBD2	-	TRBJ2-5	CASSFPGGGETQYF	TGTGCCAGCAGCTTTCCGGGAGGCGGGGAGACCCAGTACTTC
TRBV30	-	-	TRBJ2-7	CAWSHSYEQYF	TGTGCCTGGAGTCATTCCTACGAGCAGTACTTC
TRBV28	-	-	TRBJ1-1	CASRRGTTEAFF	TGTGCCAGCAGGCGGGGCACGACTGAAGCTTTCTTT
TRBV30	-	-	TRBJ2-7	CAWSGYIGTYEQYF	TGTGCCTGGAGTGGATACATTGGCACCTACGAGCAGTACTTC
TRBV10-2	TRBD1	few	TRBJ1-5	CASSTGGHQPQHF	TGCGCCAGCTCAACAGGGGGCCACCAGCCCCAGCATTTT
TRBV5-4	-	-	TRBJ2-5	CASSLAGLVGQETQYF	TGTGCCAGCAGCTTGGCCGGGTTAGTCGGTCAAGAGACCCAGTACTTC
TRBV6-6	-	-	TRBJ1-1	CASSYAGPNTEAFF	TGTGCCAGCAGTTACGCAGGGCCCAACACTGAAGCTTTCTTT
TRBV13	TRBD1	-	TRBJ2-7	CASSTGQGFDEQYF	TGTGCCAGCAGCACGGGACAGGGATTCGACGAGCAGTACTTC
TRBV15	TRBD1	-	TRBJ2-1	CATSREQGGYNEQFF	TGTGCCACCAGCAGAGAACAGGGGGGCTACAATGAGCAGTTCTTC
TRBV7-9	-	-	TRBJ2-7	CASSPLRPESYEQYF	TGTGCCAGCAGCCCCCTGAGACCGGAGTCCTACGAGCAGTACTTC
TRBV6-5	-	-	TRBJ1-1	CASSTNSGTEAFF	TGTGCCAGCAGTACAAACAGTGGCACTGAAGCTTTCTTT
TRBV18	-	-	TRBJ1-3	CASSEIPSGNTIYF	TGTGCCAGCTCAGAGATACCCTCTGGAAACACCATATATTTT
TRBV6-5	-	-	TRBJ2-1	CASSSGLLGSDEQFF	TGTGCCAGCAGTTCGGGACTGCTAGGAAGTGATGAGCAGTTCTTC
TRBV6-5	TRBD1	-	TRBJ1-6	CASSSSPGTGGSPLHF	TGTGCCAGCAGTTCATCCCCCGGGACAGGGGGTTCACCCCTCCACTTT